This T cell receptor beta chain was sequenced during a study of shared clonotypes between healthy human individuals. Study information: For every donor, three CD4 naive, three CD4 memory, two CD8 naive and one CD8 memory plates were used.

The method was immunoSEQ multiplex PCR; TCRdb's version includes in-frame clones alone and lacks a portion of them. Among 2,100,000 or so clones listed, nearly 97% were seen once. The CDR3 covers 16 residues. The germline gives CDR1 SGDLS, CDR2 YYNGEE. V shed 4 bases and J 6 bases; nucleotides not matched to a gene: 7. General study findings and limits: The sampled material consisted only of blood, and tissue repertoires are likely to differ. When naive CD4 clonotypes were compared across a few donors, around 5% were shared. For sorted subsets, rarefaction showed incomplete sequencing despite large depth.

Of note for this clone: The antigen is unknown.

This TCR was recovered from a man between 18 and 29 years old in good health. Sequenced material: naive CD4+ T cells sorted from blood. As to subset: CD45RA+ positively selected. J is TRBJ2-1 and V is TRBV9; 13 nucleotides line up with TRBD2. For the CDR3, the DNA is TGTGCCAGCAGCTTTACCGGGACTAGCGGGACCAATGAGCAGTTCTTC. Translation gives CASSFTGTSGTNEQFF.